The subject of this entry is one TCR beta chain. Its specificity is unknown. The germline CDR1 and CDR2 sequences are SGHTA and FQGNSA. V shed 5 bases, J shed 11 bases, and the junction held 13 bases outside the gene matches. The CDR3 extends over 14 amino acids. The data derive from a study of T cells in Graves' hyperthyroidism and ophthalmopathy. Whole-study context: Specimen type is peripheral blood, collected at initial diagnosis prior to any treatment.

The TCR beta CDR3 regions underwent amplification using RNA transcripts as the source. Researchers ran a first-round RT-PCR on the TCR CDR3 using the HTBI primer set. TCRdb reprocessed the multiplex PCR reads via MiXCR and lists one record per CDR3 protein. Here the sample spans 600,000 to 900,000 distinct CDR3 sequences, roughly 15% being singletons. Findings and caveats of the study: In the blood, most expanded thyroid clonotypes above 0.001 appeared as well.

For Graves' hyperthyroidism to be stable, ophthalmopathy could not progress within 18 months. Each patient was aged 18 to 65 and had newly diagnosed hyperthyroidism of under 2 months' duration. This TCR was recovered from a young man with Graves' hyperthyroidism. Sequences were obtained from blood. The rearrangement joins TRBV7-2 to TRBJ2-5; the match to TRBD1 covers 8 bases. This CDR3 is CASSRMGQGAHQYF. The DNA for the CDR3 is TGTGCCAGCAGCCGGATGGGGCAGGGGGCGCATCAGTACTTC.